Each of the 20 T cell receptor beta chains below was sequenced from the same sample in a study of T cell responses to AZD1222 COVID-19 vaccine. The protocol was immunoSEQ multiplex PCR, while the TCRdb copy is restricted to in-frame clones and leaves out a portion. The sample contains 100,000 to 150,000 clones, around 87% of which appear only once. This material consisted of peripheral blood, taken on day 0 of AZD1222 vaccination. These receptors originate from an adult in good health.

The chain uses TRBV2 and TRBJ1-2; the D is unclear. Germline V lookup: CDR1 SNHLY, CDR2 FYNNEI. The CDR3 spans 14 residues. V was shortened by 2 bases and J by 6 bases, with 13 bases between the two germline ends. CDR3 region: CASSETAVLDGYTF. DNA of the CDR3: TGTGCCAGCAGTGAAACGGCAGTACTGGATGGCTACACCTTC.

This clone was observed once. The CDR3 is CASSLGQGFNQPQHF. CDR3 DNA sequence: TGTGCCAGCAGCTTGGGGCAGGGGTTCAATCAGCCCCAGCATTTT. This chain links TRBV5-5 with TRBJ1-5; D perhaps matches TRBD1 (6 bases). The CDR3 has 15 amino acids. Trimming stripped 0 bases from V and 3 bases from J, with 10 bases between. In germline, CDR1 is SGHKS, CDR2 YYEKEE (reference sequence).

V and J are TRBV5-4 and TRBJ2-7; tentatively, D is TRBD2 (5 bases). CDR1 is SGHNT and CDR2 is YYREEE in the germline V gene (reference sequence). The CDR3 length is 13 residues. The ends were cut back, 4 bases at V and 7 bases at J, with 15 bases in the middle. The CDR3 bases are TGTGCCAGCAGCCCCGGTGAGGGTTGGGAGCAGTACTTC. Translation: CASSPGEGWEQYF.

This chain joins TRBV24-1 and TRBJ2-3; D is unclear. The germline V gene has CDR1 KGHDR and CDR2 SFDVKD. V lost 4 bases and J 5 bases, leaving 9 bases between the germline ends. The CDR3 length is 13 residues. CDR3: CATSDPSVDTQYF. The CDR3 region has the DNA TGTGCCACCAGTGACCCGAGTGTAGATACGCAGTATTTT.

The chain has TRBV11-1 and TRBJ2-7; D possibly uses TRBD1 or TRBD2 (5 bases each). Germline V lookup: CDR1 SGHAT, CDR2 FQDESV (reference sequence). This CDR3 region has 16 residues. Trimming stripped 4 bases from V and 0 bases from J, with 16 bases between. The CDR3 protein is CASSSWDREPSYEQYF. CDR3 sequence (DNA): TGTGCCAGCAGCTCCTGGGACCGAGAGCCCTCCTACGAGCAGTACTTC.

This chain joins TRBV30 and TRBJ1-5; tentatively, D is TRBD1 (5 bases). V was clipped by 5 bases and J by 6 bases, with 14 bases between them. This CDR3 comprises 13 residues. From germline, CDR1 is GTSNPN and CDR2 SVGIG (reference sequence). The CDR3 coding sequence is TGTGCCTGGGGCCAGGGCAGGAGTCAGCCCCAGCATTTT. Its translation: CAWGQGRSQPQHF.

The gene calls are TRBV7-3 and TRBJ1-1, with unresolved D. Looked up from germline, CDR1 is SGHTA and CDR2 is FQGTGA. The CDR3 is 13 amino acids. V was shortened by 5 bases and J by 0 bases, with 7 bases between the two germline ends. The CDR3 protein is CASSTSLNTEAFF. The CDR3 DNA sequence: TGTGCCAGCAGCACCTCCCTGAACACTGAAGCTTTCTTT.

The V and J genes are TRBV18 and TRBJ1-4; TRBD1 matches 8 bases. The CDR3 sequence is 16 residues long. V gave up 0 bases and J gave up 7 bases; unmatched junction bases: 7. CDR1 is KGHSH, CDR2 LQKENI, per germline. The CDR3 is CASSPPGGQDREKLFF. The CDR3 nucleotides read TGTGCCAGCTCACCACCGGGGGGACAGGACCGTGAAAAACTGTTTTTT.

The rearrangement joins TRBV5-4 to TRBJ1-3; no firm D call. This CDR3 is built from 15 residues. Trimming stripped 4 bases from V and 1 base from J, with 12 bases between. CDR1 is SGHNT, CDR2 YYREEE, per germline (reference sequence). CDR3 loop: CASSPGGESGNTIYF. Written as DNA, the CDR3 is TGTGCCAGCAGCCCCGGTGGGGAGTCTGGAAACACCATATATTTT.

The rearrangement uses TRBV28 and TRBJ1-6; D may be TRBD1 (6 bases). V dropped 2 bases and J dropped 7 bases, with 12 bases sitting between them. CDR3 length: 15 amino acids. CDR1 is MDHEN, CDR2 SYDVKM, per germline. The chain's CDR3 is CASSLRGARNSPLHF. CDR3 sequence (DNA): TGTGCCAGCAGTTTAAGGGGGGCGAGGAATTCACCCCTCCACTTT.

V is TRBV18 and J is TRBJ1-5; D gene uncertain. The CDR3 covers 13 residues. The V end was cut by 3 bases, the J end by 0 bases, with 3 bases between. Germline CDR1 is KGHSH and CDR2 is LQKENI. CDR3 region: CASSPDSNQPQHF. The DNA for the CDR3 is TGTGCCAGCTCACCTGATAGCAATCAGCCCCAGCATTTT.

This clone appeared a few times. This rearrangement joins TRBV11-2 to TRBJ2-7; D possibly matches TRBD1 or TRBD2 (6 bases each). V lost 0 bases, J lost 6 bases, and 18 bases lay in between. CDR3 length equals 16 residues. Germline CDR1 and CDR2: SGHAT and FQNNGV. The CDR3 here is CASSLDRGLGRPEQYF. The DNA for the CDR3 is TGTGCCAGCAGCTTAGATCGGGGGCTGGGGCGCCCCGAGCAGTACTTC.

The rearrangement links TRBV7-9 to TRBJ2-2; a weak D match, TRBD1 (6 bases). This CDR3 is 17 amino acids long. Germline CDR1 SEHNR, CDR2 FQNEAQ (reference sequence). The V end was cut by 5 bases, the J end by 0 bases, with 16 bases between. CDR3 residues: CASSSSPRGPNTGELFF. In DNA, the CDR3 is TGTGCCAGCAGCAGTAGTCCCAGGGGCCCGAACACCGGGGAGCTGTTTTTT.

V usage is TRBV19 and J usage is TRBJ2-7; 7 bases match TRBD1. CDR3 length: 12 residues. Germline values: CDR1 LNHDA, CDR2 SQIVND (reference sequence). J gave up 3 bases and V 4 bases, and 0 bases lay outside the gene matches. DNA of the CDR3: TGTGCCAGTAGTACAGGGGGCTACGAGCAGTACTTC. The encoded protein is CASSTGGYEQYF.

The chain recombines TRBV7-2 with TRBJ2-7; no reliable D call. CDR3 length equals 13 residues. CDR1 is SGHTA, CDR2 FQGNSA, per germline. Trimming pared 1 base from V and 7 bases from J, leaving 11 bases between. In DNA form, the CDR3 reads TGTGCCAGCAGCTTAGGGGCCGTGGGAGAGCAGTACTTC. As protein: CASSLGAVGEQYF.

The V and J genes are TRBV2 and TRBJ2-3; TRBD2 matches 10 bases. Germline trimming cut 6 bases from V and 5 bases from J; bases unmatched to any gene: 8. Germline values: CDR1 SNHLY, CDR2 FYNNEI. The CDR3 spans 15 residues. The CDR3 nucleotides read TGTGCCAGCAGCGGACCGGGACTAGCGCAAGATACGCAGTATTTT. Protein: CASSGPGLAQDTQYF.

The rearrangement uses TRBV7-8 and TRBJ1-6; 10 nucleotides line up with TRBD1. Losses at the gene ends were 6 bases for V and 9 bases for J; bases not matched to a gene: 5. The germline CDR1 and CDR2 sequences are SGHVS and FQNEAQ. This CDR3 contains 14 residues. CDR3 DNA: TGTGCCAGCAGGGGACAGGGGTTCCCTTCACCCCTCCACTTT. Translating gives CASRGQGFPSPLHF. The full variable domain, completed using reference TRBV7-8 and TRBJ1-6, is GAGVSQSPRYKVAKRGQDVALRCDPISGHVSLFWYQQALGQGPEFLTYFQNEAQLDKSGLPSDRFFAERPEGSVSTLKIQRTQQEDSAVYLCASRGQGFPSPLHFGNGTRLTVT.

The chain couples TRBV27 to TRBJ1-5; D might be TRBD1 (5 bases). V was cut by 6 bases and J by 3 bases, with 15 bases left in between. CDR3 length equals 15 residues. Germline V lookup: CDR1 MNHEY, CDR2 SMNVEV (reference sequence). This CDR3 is CASRGVGMDNQPQHF. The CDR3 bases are TGTGCCAGCAGGGGGGTCGGTATGGACAATCAGCCCCAGCATTTT.

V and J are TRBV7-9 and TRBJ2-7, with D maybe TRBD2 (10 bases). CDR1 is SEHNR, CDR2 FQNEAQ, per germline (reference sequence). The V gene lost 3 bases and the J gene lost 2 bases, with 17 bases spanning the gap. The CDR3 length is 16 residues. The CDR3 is CASSFTSGTGTYEQYF. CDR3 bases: TGTGCCAGCAGCTTTACTAGCGGGACAGGGACCTACGAGCAGTACTTC.

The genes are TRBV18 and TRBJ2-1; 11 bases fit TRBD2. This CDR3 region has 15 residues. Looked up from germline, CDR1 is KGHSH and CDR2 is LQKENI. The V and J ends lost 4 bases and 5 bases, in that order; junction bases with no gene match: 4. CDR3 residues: CASSLGLAGDNEQFF. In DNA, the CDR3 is TGTGCCAGCTCACTTGGACTAGCGGGTGACAATGAGCAGTTCTTC.